This TCR beta chain was retrieved from a study of response to subunit inactivated influenza vaccine. Germline V CDR1 and CDR2: SGDLS, YYNGEE. V lost 3 bases to trimming and J lost 4 bases, with 8 bases between them. This CDR3 comprises 12 residues. Each CDR3 protein gets one entry after TCRdb re-called the RT-PCR reads with MiXCR. The data contain about 650,000 distinct CDR3 sequences, approximately 14% of them singletons. The table lists this clonotype with many counts. This TCR derives from a man aged 50 to 60 who received an inactivated influenza vaccine. This chain links TRBV9 with TRBJ2-7; D possibly corresponds to TRBD2 (6 bases). This sample comprised PBMCs from blood, obtained 11 to 12 days after vaccination. The chain's CDR3 is CASSDSGYEQYF. The DNA for the CDR3 is TGTGCCAGCAGCGATAGCGGATACGAGCAGTACTTC.